The 5 T cell receptor beta chains presented below share a single source sample, sequenced in a study of post-analysis software for immune sequencing data. General study findings and limits: Elevated frequency relative to controls characterized several TRBV segments in patients, TRBV5-6, TRBV5-1 and TRBV20-1 among them.

No antigen has been assigned to these receptors. Libraries were made from TCR beta cDNA, and they carried unique molecular identifiers. TCRdb ran MiXCR on the PCR reads and lists one entry per CDR3 protein. The sample holds about 540,000 distinct CDR3 sequences, 34% seen once. The material sequenced was blood. The receptors here all came from a girl aged 2-17 years with multiple sclerosis.

The genes are TRBV4-1 and TRBJ2-1; D possibly corresponds to TRBD1 (5 bases). The V and J ends lost 1 base and 8 bases respectively, with 18 bases between them. The germline gives CDR1 MGHRA, CDR2 YSYEKL. The CDR3 is 16 amino acids. CDR3 coding DNA: TGCGCCAGCAGCCAAGGGGCAGGGCTGCTAAACCATGAGCAGTTCTTC. Translation: CASSQGAGLLNHEQFF.

This clonotype was detected only a few times. This chain links TRBV5-1 with TRBJ1-2; 7 bases match TRBD1. The CDR3 is 15 residues long. The J segment lost 0 bases and the V segment lost 4 bases, leaving 6 bases of the junction unmatched. Germline V gene sequence: CDR1 SGHRS, CDR2 YFSETQ. This CDR3 is CASSVDRETNYGYTF. The CDR3 DNA reads as TGCGCCAGCAGCGTCGACAGGGAAACTAACTATGGCTACACCTTC.

This chain uses TRBV7-3 with TRBJ2-1, with 13 bases identical to TRBD2. The CDR3 contains 18 residues. The V segment lost 3 bases and the J segment 9 bases; nucleotides outside the gene matches: 14. Per germline, CDR1 SGHTA and CDR2 FQGTGA. Written as DNA, the CDR3 is TGTGCCAGCAGCTTTTCCGGACCCGGGACTAGCGGGGCGGGTGAGCAGTTCTTC. As protein: CASSFSGPGTSGAGEQFF.

V usage is TRBV9 and J usage is TRBJ2-7, with 9 bases that match TRBD1. Trimming cost V 0 bases and J 2 bases; bases outside gene matches: 6. CDR1 is SGDLS and CDR2 is YYNGEE in the germline V gene. There are 16 residues in the CDR3. CDR3 nucleotides: TGTGCCAGCAGCGTAGGGGGGACAGGGTTGACCTACGAGCAGTACTTC. Its protein is CASSVGGTGLTYEQYF.

The rearrangement joins TRBV18 to TRBJ2-4, with TRBD2 matching over 12 bases. The DNA end is more similar to TRBJ2-7, so the J call may be wrong. This CDR3 region has 15 residues. The V gene's germline CDR1 is KGHSH and CDR2 LQKENI. In DNA form, the CDR3 reads TGTGCCAGCTCACAGACTAGCGGGGGATACTACGAGCAGTACTTC. Translated, it gives CASSQTSGGYYEQYF.